Here is one TCR beta chain with its context. The target antigen is unknown. These data belong to a study of cytomegalovirus exposure and HLA in healthy donors. At the level of the study: Roughly 179 million T cells yielded more than 90 million unique TCR beta sequences, as an earlier analysis found.

PCR involved 60 Vbeta and 13 Jbeta primers. Data came from immunoSEQ multiplex PCR; TCRdb stores just in-frame clones and leaves some out. Of about 150,000 clones in the sample, less than 85% were seen once. Findings and limits, study-wide: Later analysis found that TCR beta chains associated with HLA were more clonally expanded than other, equally common chains. The study recorded 150 to 200 TCR beta chains that were cytomegalovirus-associated. The authors later found most CMV-associated TCR beta chains appeared HLA-restricted.

The CDR3 has 14 residues. Germline CDR1 reads SGHKS; CDR2 reads YYEKEE (reference sequence). V was cut by 2 bases and J by 2 bases, with 11 bases left in between. Sequencing input: PBMCs. The receptor was isolated from a man between 18 and 35 years old in good health and CMV-seropositive. The rearrangement uses TRBV5-5 and TRBJ2-7; D is unclear. CDR3 region: CASSFSTPPYEQYF. In DNA form, the CDR3 reads TGTGCCAGCAGCTTCTCTACCCCCCCCTACGAGCAGTACTTC.